What follows is one TCR beta chain and its context. Its target is not known. The V gene lost 5 bases and the J gene lost 7 bases, with 15 bases spanning the gap. Germline V gene sequence: CDR1 SEHNR, CDR2 FQNEAQ (reference sequence). The length of the CDR3 is 13 residues. The entry originates in a study of shared clonotypes between healthy human individuals. Overall study context: Donors were two women and three men aged 18 to 49. Study-wide results and caveats: The naive CD4 repertoires of several donors were compared, and around 4.9% of clonotypes were shared. Rarefaction indicated that sorted-subset sequencing remained incomplete although depth was large.

Here immunoSEQ multiplex PCR was the method, and the copy in TCRdb shows in-frame clones only, minus some. The table has 2,500,000 or so clones, approximately 94% seen once; the top ten hold 0.13% to 0.15%. The clonotype originates from a man younger than 35 in good health. Sequenced sample: naive CD4+ T cells sorted from blood. Subset here: CD45RA+ positively selected. J is TRBJ2-7 and V is TRBV7-9; D gene unclear. The CDR3 spells CASSHPNQEEQYF. CDR3 DNA: TGTGCCAGCAGCCACCCAAATCAGGAAGAGCAGTACTTC.